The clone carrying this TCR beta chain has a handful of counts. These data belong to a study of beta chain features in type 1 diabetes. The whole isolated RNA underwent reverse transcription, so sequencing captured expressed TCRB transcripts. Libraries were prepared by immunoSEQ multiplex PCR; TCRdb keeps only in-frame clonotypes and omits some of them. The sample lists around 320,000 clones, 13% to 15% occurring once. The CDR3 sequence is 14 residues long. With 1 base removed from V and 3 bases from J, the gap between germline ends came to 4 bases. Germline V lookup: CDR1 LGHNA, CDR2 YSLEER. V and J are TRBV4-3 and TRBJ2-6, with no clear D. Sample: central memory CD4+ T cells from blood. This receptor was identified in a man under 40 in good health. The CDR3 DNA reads TGCGCCAGCAGCCAAGTGAATGGGGCCAACGTCCTGACTTTC. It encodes CASSQVNGANVLTF.